A single sample gave rise to the 5 T cell receptor beta chains below, sequenced in a study of T cell repertoires in cytomegalovirus infection. One entry per CDR3 protein results from TCRdb running MiXCR on the reads. The sample shows hundreds of thousands of distinct CDR3 sequences, around 32% of them seen only once. What these receptors recognize is not known. The sequenced sample was cultured PBMCs, obtained from culture after CMV antigen stimulation. The receptors here all came from a human donor in good health (CMV status not recorded). Some clones in this sample may be carry-over from other donors' samples.

The chain links TRBV11-2 to TRBJ2-3; 9 nucleotides line up with TRBD2. The CDR3 loop spans 15 amino acids. Germline lookup yields CDR1 SGHAT and CDR2 FQNNGV. After removal of 5 bases from V and 4 bases from J, the junction contained 7 bases not matched to a gene. CDR3 DNA: TGTGCCAGCAGCCTAAGCGGGAGGCGTTCAGATACGCAGTATTTT. Its protein product is CASSLSGRRSDTQYF.

A note on this clonotype: This may arise from a read error, as a much more abundant clone is one base away. The V call is TRBV7-8, the J call TRBJ2-3; the D gene is possibly TRBD1 (6 bases). V was clipped by 5 bases and J by 6 bases, with 21 bases between them. Germline V gene data show CDR1 as SGHVS and CDR2 as FQNEAQ. This CDR3 has 16 residues. Here the CDR3 reads CASSPNKIARGDTQYF. CDR3 nucleotide sequence: TGTGCCAGCAGCCCAAACAAAATTGCTAGGGGGGATACGCAGTATTTT.

This clonotype was seen many times. This chain connects TRBV7-8 to TRBJ2-1; D gene unclear. Deletions cut 0 bases from V and 0 bases from J, with 3 bases between. The length of the CDR3 is 14 residues. Germline CDR1 is SGHVS and CDR2 is FQNEAQ. CDR3 bases: TGTGCCAGCAGCTTAGCCCCCTCCTACAATGAGCAGTTCTTC. Translating gives CASSLAPSYNEQFF.

CDR3: CASSPRTSDDEQFF. CDR3 DNA: TGTGCCAGCAGCCCCCGGACTAGCGATGATGAGCAGTTCTTC. This rearrangement joins TRBV11-3 to TRBJ2-1; the match to TRBD2 covers 9 bases. The V gene's germline CDR1 is SGHNT and CDR2 YENEEA. The V segment lost 5 bases and the J segment 8 bases; nucleotides outside the gene matches: 7. The CDR3 runs to 14 residues.

The chain is built from TRBV7-9 and TRBJ1-5; 7 bases align to TRBD1. Unmatched junction bases numbered 9, after V lost 7 bases and J lost 6 bases. Germline-derived CDR1 and CDR2 are SEHNR and FQNEAQ (reference sequence). The CDR3 length is 14 residues. DNA of the CDR3: TGTGCCAGCACCGATGGGACAGTGGGTCAGCCCCAGCATTTT. This gives the protein CASTDGTVGQPQHF.